Here is one T cell receptor beta chain with its context. This CDR3 has 13 amino acids. CDR1 and CDR2 from the germline V gene are DFQATT and SNEGSKA (reference sequence). The sample originates from a study of CDR3 diversity in severe acne. TCRdb redid the calling of the PCR reads with MiXCR, one entry per CDR3 protein. The table records roughly 81,000 distinct CDR3 sequences, 45% to 50% of them present only once. Sequences were obtained from blood. The chain uses TRBV20-1 and TRBJ1-2; 8 bases map to TRBD1. This clonotype originated in a male donor in good health, serving as a control. In nucleotides, the CDR3 is TGCGTAGAGGGGCAGGGGGCGGACTATGGCTACACCTTC. This gives the protein CVEGQGADYGYTF.